Following are 24 T cell receptor beta chains from one sample sequenced in a study of T cell changes during pregnancy in multiple sclerosis. The assay was immunoSEQ multiplex PCR, and TCRdb's table has in-frame clones only and misses some. The table records some 32,000 clones, just over 90% of them present only once. The material was CD8+ T cells from peripheral blood mononuclear cells, obtained in the second trimester of pregnancy. The receptors were gathered from a female donor with multiple sclerosis, enrolled in a pregnancy study.

The genes are TRBV12-5 and TRBJ2-1, with 7 bases matching TRBD1. The length of the CDR3 is 15 residues. The germline V gene has CDR1 LGHNT and CDR2 FRNRAP. The J segment lost 2 bases and the V segment lost 7 bases, leaving 8 bases of the junction unmatched. CDR3 in DNA: TGTGCTAGTGCCGAGACAGGGTTCGCCTACAATGAGCAGTTCTTC. Residues: CASAETGFAYNEQFF.

The chain joins TRBV10-3 to TRBJ1-1; D gene uncertain. Germline V gene sequence: CDR1 ENHRY, CDR2 SYGVKD. The CDR3 runs 15 residues. V lost 4 bases and J lost 1, with 13 bases in between. The CDR3 bases are TGTGCCATCAGTGCCCGGAAGAGGAAGAACACTGAAGCTTTCTTT. Its protein product is CAISARKRKNTEAFF.

The J gene is TRBJ1-1, the V gene TRBV9; D possibly corresponds to TRBD1 (6 bases). CDR3 length equals 14 residues. Between the trimmed V and J ends, which lost 4 bases and 0 bases, there was a span of 10 bases. Per the germline V gene, CDR1 is SGDLS and CDR2 is YYNGEE. The DNA of the CDR3 is TGTGCCAGCAGCTCCAGGACAGTGAACACTGAAGCTTTCTTT. The encoded protein is CASSSRTVNTEAFF.

The chain combines TRBV7-3 with TRBJ2-1; 11 bases map to TRBD2. Germline assignment: CDR1 SGHTA and CDR2 FQGTGA. The CDR3 covers 15 residues. V gave up 1 base and J gave up 7 bases; unmatched junction bases: 3. The CDR3 protein is CASSLMVAGGNEQFF. For the CDR3, the DNA is TGTGCCAGCAGCTTAATGGTAGCGGGAGGGAATGAGCAGTTCTTC. The full variable domain, with the rest looked up from reference TRBV7-3 and TRBJ2-1, is GAGVSQTPSNKVTEKGKYVELRCDPISGHTALYWYRQSLGQGPEFLIYFQGTGAADDSGLPNDRFFAVRPEGSVSTLKIQRTERGDSAVYLCASSLMVAGGNEQFFGPGTRLTVL.

This chain links TRBV14 with TRBJ2-5; TRBD2 aligns across 9 bases. The trim removed 2 bases at V and 5 bases at J, leaving 15 bases unmatched. CDR1 and CDR2 (germline): SGHDN, FVKESK. The CDR3 is made up of 18 amino acids. CDR3 nucleotide sequence: TGTGCCAGCAGCCAAATCTACCCCCAGCGGGAGGATGGGGAGACCCAGTACTTC. Translating it yields CASSQIYPQREDGETQYF.

The J gene is TRBJ2-7, the V gene TRBV27, with 10 bases identical to TRBD2. The V gene's germline CDR1 is MNHEY and CDR2 SMNVEV (reference sequence). This CDR3 region has 16 residues. The J segment lost 2 bases and the V segment lost 2 bases, leaving 6 bases of the junction unmatched. The CDR3 reads CASSLTPGLATYEQYF. The CDR3, as DNA: TGTGCCAGCAGTTTAACTCCGGGACTAGCGACCTACGAGCAGTACTTC.

The V gene is TRBV27, the J gene TRBJ2-2; D is uncertain. CDR3 size: 15 residues. From germline, CDR1 is MNHEY and CDR2 SMNVEV (reference sequence). Between the trimmed V and J ends, which lost 0 bases and 0 bases, there was a span of 5 bases. The CDR3: CASSLSRPNTGELFF. The CDR3 coding sequence is TGTGCCAGCAGTTTATCCAGGCCGAACACCGGGGAGCTGTTTTTT.

The rearrangement uses TRBV13 and TRBJ1-2; 11 bases map to TRBD1. Looked up from germline, CDR1 is PRHDT and CDR2 is FYEKMQ (reference sequence). The CDR3 runs 15 residues. V shed 5 bases, J shed 3 bases, and the junction held 5 bases outside the gene matches. Here the CDR3 DNA reads TGTGCCAGCAGCCCGGGGACAGGGGGATACTATGGCTACACCTTC. This sequence encodes CASSPGTGGYYGYTF. The full variable domain, its missing parts supplied by reference TRBV13 and TRBJ1-2, is AAGVIQSPRHLIKEKRETATLKCYPIPRHDTVYWYQQGPGQDPQFLISFYEKMQSDKGSIPDRFSAQQFSDYHSELNMSSLELGDSALYFCASSPGTGGYYGYTFGSGTRLTVV.

The rearrangement joins TRBV7-3 to TRBJ2-2; 7 bases map to TRBD2. V dropped 5 bases and J dropped 4; count of bases not matched to a gene: 7. This CDR3 is 15 amino acids long. CDR1 and CDR2 from the germline V gene are SGHTA and FQGTGA. CDR3 DNA: TGTGCCAGCAGCCCCGGGGGGAGCAGCACCGGGGAGCTGTTTTTT. Translation gives CASSPGGSSTGELFF.

The chain carries TRBV9 and TRBJ1-5; D gene uncertain. This CDR3 region has 16 residues. V was trimmed by 0 bases and J by 2 bases, leaving 12 bases between them. Germline V gives CDR1 SGDLS, CDR2 YYNGEE. The CDR3 region is CASSVDEGRGNQPQHF. The CDR3 DNA follows: TGTGCCAGCAGCGTAGATGAGGGTCGTGGCAATCAGCCCCAGCATTTT.

This clone appeared a single time. This chain links TRBV7-6 with TRBJ2-7; D perhaps matches TRBD2 (5 bases). This CDR3 contains 13 residues. V lost 5 bases and J lost 3, with 11 bases in between. Germline loops: CDR1 SGHVS, CDR2 FNYEAQ. This CDR3 reads CASSPGRDYEQYF. In nucleotides, the CDR3 is TGTGCCAGCAGCCCCGGACGGGACTACGAGCAGTACTTC.

The genes are TRBV10-1 and TRBJ2-2; no reliable D call. The V end lost 0 bases, the J end lost 8 bases, and 10 bases lay between the germline ends. Germline V CDR1 and CDR2: WNHNN, SYGVQD (reference sequence). CDR3 length: 14 amino acids. The CDR3 sequence: CASSESLRPGELFF. CDR3 bases: TGCGCCAGCAGTGAGTCGCTGCGGCCTGGGGAGCTGTTTTTT.

The genes are TRBV6-5 and TRBJ1-2; D is unclear. The CDR3 contains 14 residues. In germline, CDR1 is MNHEY, CDR2 SVGAGI. V was shortened by 4 bases and J by 1 base, with 10 bases between the two germline ends. CDR3 nucleotide sequence: TGTGCCAGCAGTTTCCCTCAGTGTAACTATGGCTACACCTTC. Protein: CASSFPQCNYGYTF.

The chain combines TRBV6-5 with TRBJ2-3, with D perhaps matching TRBD2 (6 bases). Per germline, CDR1 MNHEY and CDR2 SVGAGI. The CDR3 is made up of 14 amino acids. Deletions cut 6 bases from V and 1 base from J, with 11 bases between. CDR3 in amino acids: CASRWGEGTDTQYF. The DNA of the CDR3 is TGTGCCAGCAGATGGGGGGAGGGCACAGATACGCAGTATTTT.

The chain joins TRBV6-5 to TRBJ2-3, with 14 bases lining up with TRBD2. The trim removed 4 bases at V and 3 bases at J, leaving 0 bases unmatched. The CDR3 has 15 amino acids. CDR1 MNHEY and CDR2 SVGAGI come from the germline V gene. The CDR3 sequence is CASSWTSGRTDTQYF. The DNA of the CDR3 is TGTGCCAGCAGTTGGACTAGCGGGAGGACAGATACGCAGTATTTT.

This clone was detected a few times. The chain is built from TRBV18 and TRBJ2-3; 11 positions agree with TRBD1. Germline lookup yields CDR1 KGHSH and CDR2 LQKENI. The CDR3 runs 16 residues. V lost 3 bases to trimming and J lost 3 bases; unmatched junction nucleotides: 5. The CDR3 spells CASSPTGQGGTDTQYF. CDR3 DNA: TGTGCCAGCTCACCCACGGGACAGGGGGGAACAGATACGCAGTATTTT.

The rearrangement uses TRBV5-8 and TRBJ1-5; D is unclear. CDR3 length: 15 amino acids. V lost 0 bases and J lost 0, with 7 bases in between. Germline-derived CDR1 and CDR2 are SGHTS and YDEGEE. The CDR3 sequence: CASSLAQNSNQPQHF. CDR3 nucleotides: TGTGCCAGCAGCTTGGCCCAGAATAGCAATCAGCCCCAGCATTTT.

The DNA of the CDR3 is TGTGCCAGCAGTGAAGCGGCGGGAGTAGACACCGGGGAGCTGTTTTTT. It translates to CASSEAAGVDTGELFF. The chain uses TRBV6-1 and TRBJ2-2; 7 bases agree with TRBD2. The CDR3 consists of 16 residues. Germline V gene lookup returns CDR1 MNHNS and CDR2 SASEGT. With 0 bases clipped from V and 3 bases from J, the junction kept 4 bases outside the gene matches.

This CDR3 reads CASSQPGLAGIKNIQYF. In DNA form, the CDR3 reads TGTGCCAGCAGCCAACCGGGACTAGCGGGTATCAAAAACATTCAGTACTTC. The chain recombines TRBV16 with TRBJ2-4; 12 bases line up with TRBD2. The germline CDR1 and CDR2 sequences are KGHSY and FQNENV. This CDR3 region has 17 residues. The trim removed 2 bases at V and 3 bases at J, leaving 5 bases unmatched.

This clone was detected only a few times. This rearrangement joins TRBV30 to TRBJ1-1; D possibly corresponds to TRBD1 (5 bases). The V and J ends lost 4 bases and 6 bases respectively, with 15 bases between them. Germline V gene sequence: CDR1 GTSNPN, CDR2 SVGIG (reference sequence). This CDR3 region has 13 residues. In nucleotides, the CDR3 is TGTGCCTGGACTTCAGGGAATGAAGCTGAAGCTTTCTTT. Translated: CAWTSGNEAEAFF.

The V gene is TRBV2, the J gene TRBJ2-3, with TRBD2 identical over 9 bases. The V gene's germline CDR1 is SNHLY and CDR2 FYNNEI. CDR3 length: 17 amino acids. Trimming at V came to 6 bases and at J to 2 bases, leaving 12 bases not matched to a gene. CDR3: CASRGPRAGGTTDTQYF. CDR3 sequence (DNA): TGTGCCAGCAGGGGACCAAGAGCGGGAGGCACCACAGATACGCAGTATTTT.

The chain carries TRBV13 and TRBJ2-7; 12 bases match TRBD2. The CDR3 has 16 amino acids. Germline lookup yields CDR1 PRHDT and CDR2 FYEKMQ (reference sequence). The J segment lost 3 bases and the V segment lost 4 bases, leaving 7 bases of the junction unmatched. CDR3 coding DNA: TGTGCCAGCAGCTCACACGGGACTAGCGGGTTCTACGAGCAGTACTTC. Protein sequence: CASSSHGTSGFYEQYF.

The chain joins TRBV4-1 to TRBJ1-1; D unresolved. The CDR3 runs to 16 residues. Germline assignment: CDR1 MGHRA and CDR2 YSYEKL. V was cut by 0 bases and J by 1 base, with 12 bases left in between. The CDR3 bases are TGCGCCAGCAGCCAAGATATCACGGTTTCGAACACTGAAGCTTTCTTT. Protein sequence: CASSQDITVSNTEAFF.

The chain uses TRBV5-4 and TRBJ2-5; 7 positions match TRBD1. Germline V lookup: CDR1 SGHNT, CDR2 YYREEE (reference sequence). The CDR3 runs to 12 residues. Trimming cost V 4 bases and J 3 bases; bases outside gene matches: 0. CDR3 sequence: CASSGTEETQYF. CDR3 DNA: TGTGCCAGCAGCGGGACAGAAGAGACCCAGTACTTC.